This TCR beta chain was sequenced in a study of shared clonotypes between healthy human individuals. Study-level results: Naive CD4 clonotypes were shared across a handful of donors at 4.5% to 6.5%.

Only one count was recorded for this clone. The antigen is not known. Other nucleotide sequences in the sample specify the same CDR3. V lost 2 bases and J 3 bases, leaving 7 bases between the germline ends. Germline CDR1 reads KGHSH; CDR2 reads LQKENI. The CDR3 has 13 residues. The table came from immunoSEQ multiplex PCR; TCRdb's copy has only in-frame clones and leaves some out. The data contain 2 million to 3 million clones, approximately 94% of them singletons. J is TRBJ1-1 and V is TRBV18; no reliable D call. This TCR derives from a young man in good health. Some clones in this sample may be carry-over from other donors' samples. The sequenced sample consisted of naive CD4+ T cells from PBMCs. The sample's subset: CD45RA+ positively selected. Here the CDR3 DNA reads TGTGCCAGCTCACCAAGGTCGGACACTGAAGCTTTCTTT. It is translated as CASSPRSDTEAFF.